Reported below is one T cell receptor (beta chain). Authors' methods: Reference gene primers were amplified, and this amplification served to estimate nucleated cell counts. Profiling relied on immunoSEQ multiplex PCR, and the TCRdb table lists in-frame clones only, not all of them. Clonal size and the V and J genes are those of that table, whereas D and trimming came from the DNA. This table has over 85,000 clones, 75% to 85% appearing once. This record comes from a study of blood T cell repertoires in COVID-19. The overall study: From T cells, B-cell-depleted T cells, or PBMCs came the material, which was cDNA or gDNA.

CDR3 size: 12 residues. Germline loops: CDR1 SGHNT, CDR2 YYREEE (reference sequence). Trimming removed 8 bases from V and 2 bases from J, with 10 bases in between. The receptor was derived from a man aged 65-85 years with acute or convalescent COVID-19. The chain joins TRBV5-4 to TRBJ1-2; a possible D gene is TRBD1 (6 bases). Specimen: peripheral blood. CDR3 nucleotide sequence: TGTGCCAGTGGACAGCACAACTATGGCTACACCTTC. Its protein product is CASGQHNYGYTF.